The 13 T cell receptor beta chains given below trace back to one sample, sequenced in a study of shared clonotypes between healthy human individuals. Profiling relied on immunoSEQ multiplex PCR, and the TCRdb table lists in-frame clones only, not all of them. The table includes a few million clones, more than 90% detected once. The sample was naive CD4+ T cells sorted from blood. Subset defined: CD45RA+ positively selected. The receptors were sampled from a man younger than 35 in good health.

The chain has TRBV7-9 and TRBJ2-7; 7 bases map to TRBD1. The CDR3 sequence is 15 residues long. CDR1 is SEHNR and CDR2 is FQNEAQ in the germline V gene (reference sequence). Unmatched junction bases numbered 10, after V lost 3 bases and J lost 5 bases. CDR3 coding DNA: TGTGCCAGCAGCTTGGGGTGGGGACAGCTGGACGAGCAGTACTTC. Protein: CASSLGWGQLDEQYF.

The rearrangement joins TRBV15 to TRBJ2-7, with 8 bases lining up with TRBD2. V lost 3 bases and J lost 5; bases outside the gene matches: 6. In germline, CDR1 is LNHNV, CDR2 YYDKDF (reference sequence). The length of the CDR3 is 14 residues. CDR3 sequence reads: CATSRGLGRDEQYF. For the CDR3, the DNA is TGTGCCACCAGCAGGGGACTAGGGAGGGACGAGCAGTACTTC.

The chain is built from TRBV9 and TRBJ2-1; no definite D call. The CDR3 loop spans 13 amino acids. From germline, CDR1 is SGDLS and CDR2 YYNGEE. Between the trimmed V and J ends, which lost 3 bases and 0 bases, there was a span of 4 bases. CDR3 nucleotide sequence: TGTGCCAGCAGCGGCGGCTCCTACAATGAGCAGTTCTTC. Its protein is CASSGGSYNEQFF.

Concerning this clone: A much bigger clone sits one base away, suggesting this may be a read error. The chain links TRBV5-5 to TRBJ2-7; no clear D gene. CDR1 is SGHKS, CDR2 YYEKEE, per germline (reference sequence). The CDR3 consists of 11 residues. V was clipped by 3 bases and J by 2 bases, with 3 bases between them. The CDR3 spells CASSSAYEQYF. The DNA of the CDR3 is TGTGCCAGCAGCTCGGCCTACGAGCAGTACTTC.

The chain carries TRBV4-1 and TRBJ2-1; TRBD2 agrees at 9 bases. J was trimmed by 3 bases and V by 3 bases; bases with no gene match: 9. Germline V gives CDR1 MGHRA, CDR2 YSYEKL. The length of the CDR3 is 17 residues. Here the CDR3 reads CASSHFPRTSVYNEQFF. CDR3 DNA: TGCGCCAGCAGCCATTTCCCCAGGACTAGCGTCTACAATGAGCAGTTCTTC.

The gene calls are TRBV29-1 and TRBJ2-3; 7 bases match TRBD2. V was clipped by 6 bases and J by 0 bases; unmatched bases: 9. Germline values: CDR1 SQVTM, CDR2 ANQGSEA. The CDR3 loop spans 15 amino acids. CDR3 loop: CSVRGASGSTDTQYF. The DNA for the CDR3 is TGCAGCGTCCGTGGGGCTAGCGGCAGCACAGATACGCAGTATTTT.

The V gene is TRBV5-4, the J gene TRBJ2-5, with D tentatively TRBD1 (5 bases). Germline V gives CDR1 SGHNT, CDR2 YYREEE (reference sequence). The V and J ends lost 4 bases and 2 bases respectively, with 12 bases between them. The CDR3 spans 14 residues. CDR3 residues: CASSGDSLQETQYF. The CDR3 nucleotides read TGTGCCAGCAGCGGTGACAGTTTACAAGAGACCCAGTACTTC.

On this clone itself: Other DNA sequences of this sample code for an identical CDR3. The chain carries TRBV5-1 and TRBJ2-7; D not certain. Germline V gene data show CDR1 as SGHRS and CDR2 as YFSETQ. V was shortened by 0 bases and J by 3 bases, with 7 bases between the two germline ends. The CDR3 spans 13 residues. Here the CDR3 DNA reads TGCGCCAGCAGCTTGGCCGGGCTCTACGAGCAGTACTTC. It yields the protein CASSLAGLYEQYF.

As concerns this clone: In the same sample, other DNA sequences code for this CDR3. V and J are TRBV27 and TRBJ2-7; D is undetermined. Looked up from germline, CDR1 is MNHEY and CDR2 is SMNVEV (reference sequence). The CDR3 consists of 13 residues. Trimming pared 0 bases from V and 1 base from J, leaving 4 bases between. The CDR3 bases are TGTGCCAGCAGTTTATCTGTTTCCTACGAGCAGTACTTC. It is translated as CASSLSVSYEQYF.

As concerns this clone: Germline and junction disagree at one end, which may indicate a read error. The chain couples TRBV7-7 to TRBJ1-1, with D tentatively TRBD1 (6 bases). CDR3 length: 17 amino acids. Germline lookup yields CDR1 SSHAT and CDR2 FNYEAQ (reference sequence). CDR3: CASSPLPTGNWNTEAFF. Written as DNA, the CDR3 is TGTGCTAGCAGCCCCTTACCCACAGGGAATTGGAACACTGAAGCTTTCTTT.

Concerning this clone: In the same sample, other DNA sequences code for this CDR3. J is TRBJ2-3 and V is TRBV7-9; D unresolved. The V and J ends lost 2 bases and 3 bases respectively, with 6 bases between them. Germline V CDR1 and CDR2: SEHNR, FQNEAQ (reference sequence). The CDR3 length is 13 residues. CDR3 DNA: TGTGCCAGCAGCTTAATGGGAACAGATACGCAGTATTTT. This codes for CASSLMGTDTQYF. Full variable domain (outside the CDR3, taken from reference TRBV7-9 and TRBJ2-3): DTGVSQNPRHKITKRGQNVTFRCDPISEHNRLYWYRQTLGQGPEFLTYFQNEAQLEKSRLLSDRFSAERPKGSFSTLEIQRTEQGDSAMYLCASSLMGTDTQYFGPGTRLTVL.

The rearrangement joins TRBV7-2 to TRBJ2-7, with D tentatively TRBD2 (5 bases). The V end was cut by 4 bases, the J end by 0 bases, with 13 bases between. The CDR3 consists of 15 residues. Germline V gives CDR1 SGHTA, CDR2 FQGNSA. CDR3: CASSSDGGYSYEQYF. Written as DNA, the CDR3 is TGTGCCAGCAGCTCGGACGGAGGATACTCCTACGAGCAGTACTTC.

This clone was counted between two and nine times. J is TRBJ2-7 and V is TRBV11-2, with TRBD1 matching over 7 bases. Per the germline V gene, CDR1 is SGHAT and CDR2 is FQNNGV. The CDR3 contains 14 residues. V lost 6 bases to trimming and J lost 3 bases; unmatched junction nucleotides: 8. The CDR3 coding sequence is TGTGCCAGCAGACGGGACAGATCCTACTACGAGCAGTACTTC. It translates to CASRRDRSYYEQYF.